This T cell receptor beta chain was captured by sequencing in a study of T cell responses to AZD1222 COVID-19 vaccine. The CDR3 is made up of 15 amino acids. V gave up 3 bases and J gave up 4 bases; unmatched junction bases: 7. Germline V gene sequence: CDR1 SGHRS, CDR2 YFSETQ. Profiled with immunoSEQ multiplex PCR; TCRdb holds only in-frame clones, not every one. This sample has tens of thousands of clones, with 85% found just once. The clonotype originates from an adult in good health. The sample in question was peripheral blood, obtained on day 0 of AZD1222 vaccination. The chain is built from TRBV5-1 and TRBJ2-7; 10 bases map to TRBD1. CDR3 in amino acids: CASSSRDRGEYEQYF. The CDR3 nucleotides are TGCGCCAGCAGCTCCCGGGACAGGGGCGAGTACGAGCAGTACTTC.